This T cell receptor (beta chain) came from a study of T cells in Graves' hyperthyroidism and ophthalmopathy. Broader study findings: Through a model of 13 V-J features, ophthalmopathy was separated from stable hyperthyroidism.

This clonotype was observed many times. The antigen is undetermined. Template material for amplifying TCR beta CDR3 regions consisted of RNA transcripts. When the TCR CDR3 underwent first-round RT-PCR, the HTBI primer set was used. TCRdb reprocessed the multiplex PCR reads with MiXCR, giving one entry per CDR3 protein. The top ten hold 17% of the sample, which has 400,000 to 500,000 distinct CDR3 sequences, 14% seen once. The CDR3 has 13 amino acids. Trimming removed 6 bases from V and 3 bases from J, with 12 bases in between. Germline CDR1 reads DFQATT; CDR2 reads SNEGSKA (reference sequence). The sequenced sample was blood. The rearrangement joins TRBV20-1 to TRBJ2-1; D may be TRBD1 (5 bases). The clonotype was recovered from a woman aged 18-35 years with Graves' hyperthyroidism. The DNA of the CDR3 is TGCAGTGCAGAGGTCCAGGGCTACAATGAGCAGTTCTTC. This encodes CSAEVQGYNEQFF.